Presented here are 24 T cell receptor beta chains from one specimen sequenced in a study of beta chain features in type 1 diabetes. Their recognized antigens are unknown. Reverse transcribing all isolated RNA meant expressed TCRB transcripts were sequenced. Using immunoSEQ multiplex PCR, the repertoire was profiled, and TCRdb retains in-frame clones only, with some absent. In the table there are some 330,000 clones, approximately 12% of which are singletons. Points from the study as a whole: Shortening that was moderate but significant affected the TCRB CDR3s of Type 1 diabetes patients in all four CD4+ subsets.

Sequences were obtained from naive CD4+ T cells from blood. Receptors originate from a woman in her late teens or twenties with type 1 diabetes.

V usage is TRBV6-5 and J usage is TRBJ1-4, with TRBD1 identical over 7 bases. The CDR3 sequence is 15 residues long. Germline V gene data show CDR1 as MNHEY and CDR2 as SVGAGI. V trimming: 10 bases; J trimming: 8 bases; junction bases outside the gene matches: 16. The CDR3 DNA reads TGTGCCATCAGCCAACGACAGGGTGAAAGGGAAAAACTGTTTTTT. Translated, it gives CAISQRQGEREKLFF.

The V call is TRBV9, the J call TRBJ2-6, with D possibly matching TRBD2 (5 bases). Germline CDR1 reads SGDLS; CDR2 reads YYNGEE. CDR3 size: 13 residues. V lost 7 bases, J lost 12 bases, and 17 bases lay in between. The CDR3 loop is CASAPGSTGVLTF. The CDR3 DNA reads as TGTGCCAGCGCCCCGGGGTCCACCGGCGTCCTGACTTTC.

This clone was seen a handful of times. The rearrangement links TRBV14 to TRBJ2-3, with 9 bases matching TRBD1. Germline values: CDR1 SGHDN, CDR2 FVKESK. This CDR3 spans 15 amino acids. V lost 3 bases to trimming and J lost 3 bases; unmatched junction nucleotides: 4. CDR3 coding DNA: TGTGCCAGCAGCCACCGGACAGGGGCTACAGATACGCAGTATTTT. This gives the protein CASSHRTGATDTQYF.

The genes are TRBV14 and TRBJ1-2; 8 bases fit TRBD1. The V gene end was trimmed by 2 bases and the J gene end by 8 bases; junction bases not matched to a gene: 10. CDR1 SGHDN and CDR2 FVKESK come from the germline V gene. The CDR3 spans 15 residues. CDR3 DNA sequence: TGTGCCAGCAGCCAAACCCCGGACAGGGTTGGCGGCTACACCTTC. Protein: CASSQTPDRVGGYTF.

This chain connects TRBV21-1 to TRBJ2-7; no check of the table's D call, TRBD2, against the DNA was made. TRBV21-1 is an annotated pseudogene. The CDR3 contains 16 residues. The chain's CDR3 is CASSNVGLAGNYEQYF. The CDR3 coding sequence is TGTGCCAGCAGCAATGTCGGGCTAGCGGGAAATTACGAGCAGTACTTC.

The chain has TRBV11-2 and TRBJ2-5; D remains ambiguous. The germline V gene has CDR1 SGHAT and CDR2 FQNNGV. CDR3 size: 14 residues. The V and J ends lost 5 bases and 2 bases respectively, with 12 bases between them. This CDR3 is CASSPLGRQETQYF. The CDR3 DNA reads as TGTGCCAGCAGCCCCCTTGGCAGACAAGAGACCCAGTACTTC.

This clone has a handful of counts. The chain employs TRBV6-5 and TRBJ2-2; TRBD2 is a possible D gene (5 bases). Germline CDR1 is MNHEY and CDR2 is SVGAGI. Trimming pared 0 bases from V and 4 bases from J, leaving 12 bases between. The CDR3 is 16 residues long. The DNA of the CDR3 is TGTGCCAGCAGTTACTCCAGCGGAGAGGTCACCGGGGAGCTGTTTTTT. Its translation: CASSYSSGEVTGELFF.

The CDR3 nucleotides are TGCAGTGCTATCGTCTACAATGAGCAGTTCTTC. This translates into CSAIVYNEQFF. The chain links TRBV20-1 to TRBJ2-1; D remains unclear. Per germline, CDR1 DFQATT and CDR2 SNEGSKA (reference sequence). There are 11 residues in the CDR3. Trimming shortened V by 4 bases and J by 3 bases, and 4 bases separated the two germline ends.

The CDR3 DNA follows: TGTGCCAGCAGTGAATCGGATTCACCCCTCCACTTT. It specifies CASSESDSPLHF. The V call is TRBV25-1, the J call TRBJ1-6; D ambiguous. The CDR3 runs to 12 residues. Germline CDR1 reads MGHDK; CDR2 reads SYGVNS. Trimming removed 1 base at V and 8 bases at J, with 3 bases between.

This clone has more than one count but fewer than ten. The rearrangement joins TRBV4-3 to TRBJ2-7; D perhaps matches TRBD2 (6 bases). The CDR3 has 15 residues. CDR1 LGHNA and CDR2 YSLEER come from the germline V gene. V was trimmed by 0 bases and J by 5 bases, leaving 14 bases between them. The chain's CDR3 is CASSQDLEGPDEQYF. DNA for the CDR3: TGCGCCAGCAGCCAAGACTTGGAGGGCCCAGACGAGCAGTACTTC.

The CDR3 sequence is CASRRTGGEAFF. The CDR3 region has the DNA TGTGCCAGCAGGAGGACAGGTGGCGAAGCTTTCTTT. The rearrangement uses TRBV6-4 and TRBJ1-1; 7 nucleotides match TRBD1. This CDR3 contains 12 residues. Germline CDR1 and CDR2: MRHNA and SNTAGT. The J segment lost 8 bases and the V segment lost 6 bases, leaving 6 bases of the junction unmatched.

This clone was counted a few times. The chain links TRBV27 to TRBJ2-4; D ambiguous. V dropped 6 bases and J dropped 5 bases, with 14 bases sitting between them. This CDR3 is 14 amino acids long. Germline CDR1 is MNHEY and CDR2 is SMNVEV (reference sequence). CDR3 bases: TGTGCCAGCAGGAAGAGAGGTGCGGAAAACATTCAGTACTTC. The encoded protein is CASRKRGAENIQYF.

In this sample, this clone turned up a few times. CDR3 sequence: CASSFPGTGLAEQYF. In DNA, the CDR3 is TGTGCCAGCAGCTTTCCCGGGACAGGGCTCGCCGAGCAGTACTTC. The chain is built from TRBV5-6 and TRBJ2-7; 9 bases align to TRBD1. J gave up 6 bases and V 2 bases, and 9 bases lay outside the gene matches. The CDR3 covers 15 residues. Per the germline V gene, CDR1 is SGHDT and CDR2 is YYEEEE.

The V gene is TRBV5-1, the J gene TRBJ1-4, with 7 nucleotides matching TRBD1. The CDR3 loop spans 14 amino acids. V was clipped by 4 bases and J by 7 bases; unmatched bases: 7. Germline CDR1 is SGHRS and CDR2 is YFSETQ. CDR3: CASSPYRGSEKLFF. DNA of the CDR3: TGCGCCAGCAGCCCTTACAGGGGTAGTGAAAAACTGTTTTTT.

The chain carries TRBV11-2 and TRBJ2-3; a weak D match, TRBD2 (6 bases). The length of the CDR3 is 16 residues. V lost 5 bases, J lost 0 bases, and 15 bases lay in between. CDR1 is SGHAT, CDR2 FQNNGV, per germline. In DNA form, the CDR3 reads TGTGCCAGCAGCCACCGACTAGACCCTAGCACAGATACGCAGTATTTT. Its translation: CASSHRLDPSTDTQYF.

This clone was seen a handful of times. The chain uses TRBV7-8 and TRBJ1-4; D is uncertain. The CDR3 is 15 residues long. Germline lookup yields CDR1 SGHVS and CDR2 FQNEAQ. Trimming cost V 3 bases and J 8 bases, with 16 bases left between them. The CDR3 here is CASSLRALGGEKLFF. The CDR3 coding sequence is TGTGCCAGCAGCTTGCGGGCCCTAGGCGGAGAAAAACTGTTTTTT.

This clone has only a few counts. V usage is TRBV30 and J usage is TRBJ2-7, with 7 positions matching TRBD2. CDR1 is GTSNPN and CDR2 is SVGIG in the germline V gene (reference sequence). The CDR3 is made up of 14 amino acids. Trimming cost V 0 bases and J 2 bases; bases outside gene matches: 4. CDR3 protein: CAWSVGSGPYEQYF. The CDR3 DNA reads as TGTGCCTGGAGTGTCGGTAGCGGGCCCTACGAGCAGTACTTC. Together with reference TRBV30 and TRBJ2-7, the CDR3 gives the full variable domain: SQTIHQWPATLVQPVGSPLSLECTVEGTSNPNLYWYRQAAGRGLQLLFYSVGIGQISSEVPQNLSASRPQDRQFILSSKKLLLSDSGFYLCAWSVGSGPYEQYFGPGTRLTVT.

The table lists this clone with a few counts. CDR3 coding DNA: TGTGCCAGCAGCGGTAGCGGGAATGAGCAGTTCTTC. Its translation is CASSGSGNEQFF. The chain has TRBV7-8 and TRBJ2-1; 7 bases line up with TRBD2. The CDR3 runs 12 residues. Germline V CDR1 and CDR2: SGHVS, FQNEAQ. The junction had 2 bases not matched to a gene; V was cut back by 5 bases and J by 7 bases.

The rearrangement links TRBV18 to TRBJ2-4; D call uncertain. This CDR3 spans 16 amino acids. V lost 4 bases and J lost 0, with 13 bases in between. The germline CDR1 and CDR2 sequences are KGHSH and LQKENI. CDR3 sequence: CASSRTLTRAKNIQYF. The CDR3 bases are TGTGCCAGCTCACGTACACTGACACGAGCCAAAAACATTCAGTACTTC.

This clone was found a few times. The gene calls are TRBV7-3 and TRBJ2-7, with 9 bases fitting TRBD1. The V gene end was trimmed by 4 bases and the J gene end by 6 bases; junction bases not matched to a gene: 7. Germline CDR1 SGHTA, CDR2 FQGTGA. This CDR3 has 14 amino acids. CDR3 coding DNA: TGTGCCAGCAGCTCCGGGACAGGGCTAAGCGAGCAGTACTTC. This gives the protein CASSSGTGLSEQYF.

The rearrangement joins TRBV6-5 to TRBJ1-6; TRBD1 matches 7 bases. The V and J ends lost 9 bases and 5 bases, in that order; junction bases with no gene match: 4. This CDR3 spans 13 amino acids. Germline CDR1 is MNHEY and CDR2 is SVGAGI. The CDR3 bases are TGTGCCAGTGGGACAGTAAATAATTCACCCCTCCACTTT. It is translated as CASGTVNNSPLHF.

DNA for the CDR3: TGTGCCAGCACCCCCGGGACAGGGTCCCTGTTGAACACCGGGGAGCTGTTTTTT. Its translation: CASTPGTGSLLNTGELFF. The chain employs TRBV11-2 and TRBJ2-2, with 9 bases matching TRBD1. There are 18 residues in the CDR3. Germline values: CDR1 SGHAT, CDR2 FQNNGV. V lost 7 bases to trimming and J lost 1 base; unmatched junction nucleotides: 13.

The gene calls are TRBV7-3 and TRBJ2-1; TRBD2 is a possible D gene (6 bases). The CDR3 has 15 amino acids. Germline loops: CDR1 SGHTA, CDR2 FQGTGA. Trimming cost V 2 bases and J 8 bases, with 16 bases left between them. The CDR3 DNA sequence: TGTGCCAGCAGCTTATCACGGGAGCCGGGGGATGAGCAGTTCTTC. It encodes CASSLSREPGDEQFF. The entire variable domain, with the rest obtained from reference TRBV7-3 and TRBJ2-1, is as follows: GAGVSQTPSNKVTEKGKYVELRCDPISGHTALYWYRQSLGQGPEFLIYFQGTGAADDSGLPNDRFFAVRPEGSVSTLKIQRTERGDSAVYLCASSLSREPGDEQFFGPGTRLTVL.

This clone was counted a few times. J is TRBJ2-1 and V is TRBV9, with 8 bases matching TRBD2. Germline V gene sequence: CDR1 SGDLS, CDR2 YYNGEE. The length of the CDR3 is 16 residues. The V segment lost 3 bases and the J segment 4 bases; nucleotides outside the gene matches: 9. Here the CDR3 reads CASSARSGGGYNEQFF. The DNA of the CDR3 is TGTGCCAGCAGCGCTCGGTCGGGGGGGGGTTACAATGAGCAGTTCTTC.